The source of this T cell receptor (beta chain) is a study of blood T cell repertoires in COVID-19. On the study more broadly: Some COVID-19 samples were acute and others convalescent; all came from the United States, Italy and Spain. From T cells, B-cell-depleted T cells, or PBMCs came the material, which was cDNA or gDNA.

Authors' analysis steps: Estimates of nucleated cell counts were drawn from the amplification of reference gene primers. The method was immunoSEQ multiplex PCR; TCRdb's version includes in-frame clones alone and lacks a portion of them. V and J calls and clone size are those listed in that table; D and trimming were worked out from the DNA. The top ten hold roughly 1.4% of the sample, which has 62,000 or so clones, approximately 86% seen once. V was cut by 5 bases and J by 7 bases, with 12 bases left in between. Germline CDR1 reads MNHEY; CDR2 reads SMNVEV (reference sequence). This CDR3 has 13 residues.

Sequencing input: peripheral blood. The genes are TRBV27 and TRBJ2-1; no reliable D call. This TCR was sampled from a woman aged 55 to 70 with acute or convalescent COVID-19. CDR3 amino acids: CASSPPTQNEQFF. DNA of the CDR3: TGTGCCAGCAGTCCCCCGACTCAGAATGAGCAGTTCTTC.